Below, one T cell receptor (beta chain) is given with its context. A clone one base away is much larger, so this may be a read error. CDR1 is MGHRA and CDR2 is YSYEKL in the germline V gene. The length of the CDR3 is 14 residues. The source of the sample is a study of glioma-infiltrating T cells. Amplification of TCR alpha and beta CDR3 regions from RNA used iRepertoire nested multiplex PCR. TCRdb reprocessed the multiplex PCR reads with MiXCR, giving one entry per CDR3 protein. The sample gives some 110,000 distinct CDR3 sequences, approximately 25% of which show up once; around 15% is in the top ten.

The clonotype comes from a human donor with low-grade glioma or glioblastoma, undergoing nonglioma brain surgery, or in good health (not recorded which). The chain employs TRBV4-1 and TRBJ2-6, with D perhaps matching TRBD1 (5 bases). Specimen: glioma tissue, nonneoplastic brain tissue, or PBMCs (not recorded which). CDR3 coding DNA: TGCGCCAGCAGCCAGGAAGCTGGGGCCAACGTCCTGATTTTC. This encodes CASSQEAGANVLIF.